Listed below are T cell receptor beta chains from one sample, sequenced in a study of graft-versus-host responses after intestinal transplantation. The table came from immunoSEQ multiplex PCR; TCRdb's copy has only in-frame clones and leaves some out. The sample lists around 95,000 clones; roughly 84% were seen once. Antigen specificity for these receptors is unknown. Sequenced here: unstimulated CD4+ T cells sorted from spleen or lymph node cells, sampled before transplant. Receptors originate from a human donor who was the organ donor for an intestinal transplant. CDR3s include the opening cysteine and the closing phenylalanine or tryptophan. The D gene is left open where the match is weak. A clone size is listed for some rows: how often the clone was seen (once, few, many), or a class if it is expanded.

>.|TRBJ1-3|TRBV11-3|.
TGTGCCAGCAGCTTAGGGCCCTCTGGAAACACCATATATTTT
CASSLGPSGNTIYF
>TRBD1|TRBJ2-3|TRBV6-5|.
TGTGCCAGCAGGCAGGACAGGTTCACAGATACGCAGTATTTT
CASRQDRFTDTQYF
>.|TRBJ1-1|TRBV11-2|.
TGTGCCAGCAGCTTCGGTAACACTGAAGCTTTCTTT
CASSFGNTEAFF
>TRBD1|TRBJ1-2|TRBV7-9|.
TGTGCCAGCAGCTTATTAATAGCAGGACAGGGTCGTGGCTACACCTTC
CASSLLIAGQGRGYTF
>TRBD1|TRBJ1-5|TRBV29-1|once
TGCAGCGTTCGAGGGGTATGGACAGGGGATATCGGTCAGCCCCAGCATTTT
CSVRGVWTGDIGQPQHF
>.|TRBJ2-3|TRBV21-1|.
TGTGCCAGGCGGGACACGAGCACAGATACGCAGTATTTT
CARRDTSTDTQYF
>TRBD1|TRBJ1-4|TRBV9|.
TGTGCCAGCAGCGCCCGGGACAGATATAATGAAAAACTGTTTTTT
CASSARDRYNEKLFF
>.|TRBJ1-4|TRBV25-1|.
TGTGCCAGCAGTGAATATCAGGGTTGGGGTGAAAAACTGTTTTTT
CASSEYQGWGEKLFF
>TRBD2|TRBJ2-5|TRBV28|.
TGTGCCAGTAAGCGGGGGGGCGTCGAGACCCAGTACTTC
CASKRGGVETQYF
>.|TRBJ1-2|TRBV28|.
TGTGCCAGCAGTTTTCCCGGGACACCCTTTTATGGCTACACCTTC
CASSFPGTPFYGYTF
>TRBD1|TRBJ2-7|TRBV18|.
TGTGCCAGCTCACAGACCGGGACAGGGATATACGAGCAGTACTTC
CASSQTGTGIYEQYF
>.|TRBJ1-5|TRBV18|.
TGTGCCAGCTCACCTAGGCAGGGCAATCAGCCCCAGCATTTT
CASSPRQGNQPQHF
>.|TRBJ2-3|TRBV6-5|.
TGTGCCAGCAGTTTAGCCGGGCCGGGGATCACAAGTACGCAGTATTTT
CASSLAGPGITSTQYF
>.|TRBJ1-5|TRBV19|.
TGTGCCAGTACTCGAGACGGTAGCAATCAGCCCCAGCATTTT
CASTRDGSNQPQHF
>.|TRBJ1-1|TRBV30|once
TGTGCCTGGAGTGCCATGACAGTAATGAACACTGAAGCTTTCTTT
CAWSAMTVMNTEAFF
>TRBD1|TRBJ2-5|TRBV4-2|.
TGTGCCAGCAGCGTTGACAGGGGGCAAGAGACCCAGTACTTC
CASSVDRGQETQYF
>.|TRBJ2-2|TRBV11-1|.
TGTGCCAGCAGCTTACTCCGGGACGCGAACACCGGGGAGCTGTTTTTT
CASSLLRDANTGELFF
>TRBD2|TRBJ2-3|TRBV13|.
TGTGCCAGCAGCTTAGGATTCCAGCGGGGGGCAAAAGATACGCAGTATTTT
CASSLGFQRGAKDTQYF
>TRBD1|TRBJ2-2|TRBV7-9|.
TGTGCCAGCAGCCAACAGGGGACCGGGGAGCTGTTTTTT
CASSQQGTGELFF
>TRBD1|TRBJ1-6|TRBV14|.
TGTGCCAGCAGCCGCTTGGGACAGGGGGATAATTCACCCCTCCACTTT
CASSRLGQGDNSPLHF
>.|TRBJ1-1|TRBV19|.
TGTGCCAGTAGTATGGTAGGAGGGAACACTGAAGCTTTCTTT
CASSMVGGNTEAFF
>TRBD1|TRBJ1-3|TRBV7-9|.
TGTGCCAGCAGCTCTGGGACAGGCGCTGGAAACACCATATATTTT
CASSSGTGAGNTIYF
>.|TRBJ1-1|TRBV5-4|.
TGTGCCAGCACCACCCAGGGGCTGAACACTGAAGCTTTCTTT
CASTTQGLNTEAFF
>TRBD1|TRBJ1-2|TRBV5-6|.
TGTGCCAGCAGCTTGGTGGACAGGGCTGACTATGGCTACACCTTC
CASSLVDRADYGYTF
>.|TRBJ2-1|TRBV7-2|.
TGTGCCAGCAGCCCCCAAGGGGGGTTCCGAAATGAGCAGTTCTTC
CASSPQGGFRNEQFF
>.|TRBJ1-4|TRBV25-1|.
TGTGCCAGCAGTGAACTCAGGGCGGGTGAAAAACTGTTTTTT
CASSELRAGEKLFF
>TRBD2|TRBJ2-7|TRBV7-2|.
TGTGCCAGCAGCGGTAAGCGGGGGGGCGTCAACGAGCAGTACTTC
CASSGKRGGVNEQYF